The 14 T cell receptor beta chains reported below all come from one sample, sequenced in a study of cytomegalovirus exposure and HLA in healthy donors. A multiplex PCR was run with 60 Vbeta primers and 13 Jbeta primers. Assay used: immunoSEQ multiplex PCR; TCRdb lists only in-frame clones, some missing. There are 200,000 to 250,000 clones in the sample; approximately 80% occur only once, and about 1.7% lies in the top ten. The sequencing sample was made of PBMCs. Receptors originate from a man in his fifties or sixties in good health and CMV-seronegative.

The gene calls are TRBV19 and TRBJ1-5; TRBD1 matches 9 bases. Germline CDR1 and CDR2: LNHDA and SQIVND (reference sequence). Trimming removed 11 bases from V and 2 bases from J; junction bases left unmatched: 7. This CDR3 comprises 14 residues. CDR3 coding DNA: TGTGCCTCCTCGGACAGGGGAGGCAATCAGCCCCAGCATTTT. It translates to CASSDRGGNQPQHF.

The chain combines TRBV2 with TRBJ2-6, with D possibly TRBD1 on 6 matching bases. This CDR3 spans 16 amino acids. The ends were cut back, 7 bases at V and 2 bases at J, with 15 bases in the middle. The germline V gene encodes CDR1 SNHLY and CDR2 FYNNEI. The CDR3 DNA follows: TGTGCCAGCAAAACAGGGATTATGCCTGGGGCCAACGTCCTGACTTTC. Residues: CASKTGIMPGANVLTF.

This clone has only a few counts. The chain has TRBV5-5 and TRBJ1-4, with TRBD1 as a possible D gene (5 bases). The CDR3 sequence is 17 residues long. V gave up 0 bases and J gave up 6 bases, with 18 bases separating them. Germline V gene lookup returns CDR1 SGHKS and CDR2 YYEKEE (reference sequence). The CDR3 loop is CASSLGPQTERHEKLFF. The CDR3 DNA is TGTGCCAGCAGCTTGGGGCCCCAGACAGAGCGACATGAAAAACTGTTTTTT.

The CDR3 coding sequence is TGTGCCAGCAGTCGTACTAGCGGGGTCCCCACAGATACGCAGTATTTT. It codes for CASSRTSGVPTDTQYF. The chain is built from TRBV2 and TRBJ2-3; the match to TRBD2 covers 10 bases. J lost 2 bases, V lost 5 bases, and 7 bases had no gene match. Germline values: CDR1 SNHLY, CDR2 FYNNEI. The CDR3 is 16 amino acids.

This clone was observed a handful of times. This chain links TRBV7-2 with TRBJ2-3; the D gene is possibly TRBD1 (5 bases). Per germline, CDR1 SGHTA and CDR2 FQGNSA. The CDR3 has 15 residues. V shed 2 bases and J shed 3 bases, with 12 bases lying between them. The DNA for the CDR3 is TGTGCCAGCAGCTTATTTCCAGGGATTACAGATACGCAGTATTTT. Amino acids: CASSLFPGITDTQYF.

This chain uses TRBV19 with TRBJ1-2; no reliable D call. CDR1 and CDR2 (germline): LNHDA, SQIVND (reference sequence). The CDR3 has 13 amino acids. Trimming removed 5 bases at V and 2 bases at J, with 9 bases between. The CDR3, as DNA: TGTGCCAGTAGTGCGGGATGGAACTATGGCTACACCTTC. Amino acid sequence: CASSAGWNYGYTF. Together with reference TRBV19 and TRBJ1-2, the CDR3 gives the full variable domain: DGGITQSPKYLFRKEGQNVTLSCEQNLNHDAMYWYRQDPGQGLRLIYYSQIVNDFQKGDIAEGYSVSREKKESFPLTVTSAQKNPTAFYLCASSAGWNYGYTFGSGTRLTVV.

The V call is TRBV7-2, the J call TRBJ2-1, with D perhaps TRBD2 (7 bases). CDR3 length equals 14 residues. Germline-derived CDR1 and CDR2 are SGHTA and FQGNSA. Trimming removed 5 bases at V and 10 bases at J, with 18 bases between. The CDR3 is CASSPDAGASEQFF. The CDR3 nucleotides are TGTGCCAGCAGCCCAGACGCGGGGGCCTCCGAGCAGTTCTTC.

This clone was counted only a few times. The V call is TRBV29-1, the J call TRBJ2-5, with D possibly being TRBD1 (6 bases). V lost 4 bases to trimming and J lost 5 bases, with 23 bases between them. The germline V gene has CDR1 SQVTM and CDR2 ANQGSEA. The CDR3 consists of 16 residues. The CDR3 coding sequence is TGCAGCGTTGTAGGGCAGATCGTGGGGGCAGGCGAGACCCAGTACTTC. Translation gives CSVVGQIVGAGETQYF.

The V and J genes are TRBV27 and TRBJ2-7, with 10 bases identical to TRBD1. V shed 6 bases and J 9 bases; nucleotides not matched to a gene: 8. The CDR3 loop spans 13 amino acids. Per the germline V gene, CDR1 is MNHEY and CDR2 is SMNVEV (reference sequence). DNA for the CDR3: TGTGCCAGCAGATCCGGGACAGGGGAACGGCAGTACTTC. This encodes CASRSGTGERQYF.

The V and J genes are TRBV25-1 and TRBJ2-5, with D hard to call. The CDR3 spans 14 residues. Deletions cut 0 bases from V and 5 bases from J, with 10 bases between. Germline assignment: CDR1 MGHDK and CDR2 SYGVNS. CDR3 amino acids: CASSEYSGTETQYF. CDR3 nucleotides: TGTGCCAGCAGTGAATACTCAGGAACTGAGACCCAGTACTTC.

The CDR3 spells CASSLTGGNYGYTF. In DNA form, the CDR3 reads TGTGCCAGCAGTTTGACAGGGGGTAACTATGGCTACACCTTC. The rearrangement links TRBV27 to TRBJ1-2, with TRBD1 matching 9 bases. Germline CDR1 is MNHEY and CDR2 is SMNVEV (reference sequence). J gave up 1 base and V 3 bases, and 0 bases lay outside the gene matches. CDR3 length equals 14 residues.

V gene TRBV2 combines with J gene TRBJ1-5; D is perhaps TRBD1 (5 bases). The V end was cut by 5 bases, the J end by 6 bases, with 11 bases between. The germline V gene has CDR1 SNHLY and CDR2 FYNNEI. The CDR3 is 13 residues long. In nucleotides, the CDR3 is TGTGCCAGCAGTAATGGGGGGACTCAGCCCCAGCATTTT. It is translated as CASSNGGTQPQHF.

J is TRBJ1-1 and V is TRBV18; D is uncertain. This CDR3 is built from 15 residues. Trimming stripped 3 bases from V and 1 base from J, with 12 bases between. Germline V CDR1 and CDR2: KGHSH, LQKENI. Written as DNA, the CDR3 is TGTGCCAGCTCACCCTTTAGAAGCGGGAACACTGAAGCTTTCTTT. It translates to CASSPFRSGNTEAFF.

The gene calls are TRBV7-9 and TRBJ1-1; TRBD1 might be the D (5 bases). Germline assignment: CDR1 SEHNR and CDR2 FQNEAQ (reference sequence). The CDR3 runs 15 residues. With 0 bases removed from V and 3 bases from J, the gap between germline ends came to 11 bases. CDR3 sequence reads: CASSLAGARDTEAFF. CDR3 DNA: TGTGCCAGCAGCTTAGCAGGGGCGCGTGACACTGAAGCTTTCTTT.